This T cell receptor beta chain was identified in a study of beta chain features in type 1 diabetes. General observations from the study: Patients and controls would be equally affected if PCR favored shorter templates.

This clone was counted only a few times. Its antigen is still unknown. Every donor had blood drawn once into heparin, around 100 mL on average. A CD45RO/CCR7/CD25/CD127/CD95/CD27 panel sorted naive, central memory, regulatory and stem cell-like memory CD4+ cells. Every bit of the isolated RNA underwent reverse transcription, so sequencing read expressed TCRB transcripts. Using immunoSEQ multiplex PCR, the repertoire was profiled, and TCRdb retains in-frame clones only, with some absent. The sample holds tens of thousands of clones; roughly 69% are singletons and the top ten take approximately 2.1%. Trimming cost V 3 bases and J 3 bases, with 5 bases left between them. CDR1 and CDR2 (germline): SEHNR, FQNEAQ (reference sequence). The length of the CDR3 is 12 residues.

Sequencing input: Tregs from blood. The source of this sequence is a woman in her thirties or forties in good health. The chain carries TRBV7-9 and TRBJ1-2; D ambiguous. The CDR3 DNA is TGTGCCAGCAGCTTCGAGGACTATGGCTACACCTTC. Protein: CASSFEDYGYTF.